The rows below give T cell receptor beta chains drawn from one sample of a study of response to subunit inactivated influenza vaccine. TCRdb analysed the RT-PCR reads with MiXCR anew, one entry per CDR3 protein. The sample holds about 570,000 distinct CDR3 sequences, about 11% seen once. These same records also appear under a second study, on T cells expressing NK-cell markers.

The sample was PBMCs from blood, taken on the day of vaccination. These receptors were taken from a man aged 50 to 60 who received an inactivated influenza vaccine. Both conserved end residues are part of each CDR3. A D gene is named only where the DNA matches it firmly. Clone size, where shown, is once, few, many, or a class for clones that have expanded.

many	TRBV7-8	TRBJ1-5	-	CASSLVDSNQPQHF	TGTGCCAGCAGCTTAGTAGATAGCAATCAGCCCCAGCATTTT
-	TRBV7-6	TRBJ1-5	TRBD1	CASSSRGGEPYSNQPQHF	TGTGCCAGCAGCTCCAGGGGGGGGGAACCCTATAGCAATCAGCCCCAGCATTTT
-	TRBV7-2	TRBJ2-7	-	CASSRSRGAYEQYF	TGTGCCAGCAGCCGATCCAGGGGCGCCTACGAGCAGTACTTC
-	TRBV12-3/TRBV12-4	TRBJ1-4	TRBD1	CASSDRDRANEKLFF	TGTGCCAGCAGTGACCGGGACAGAGCAAATGAAAAACTGTTTTTT
-	TRBV4-1	TRBJ2-1	TRBD1	CASSQDGLGTGRNEQFF	TGCGCCAGCAGCCAAGATGGGCTTGGGACAGGCAGGAATGAGCAGTTCTTC
-	TRBV12-3/TRBV12-4	TRBJ2-3	-	CASSLHGQITDTQYF	TGTGCCAGCAGTTTGCATGGACAAATCACAGATACGCAGTATTTT
few	TRBV4-1	TRBJ1-1	TRBD1	CASSQPGTGGRNTEAFF	TGCGCCAGCAGCCAACCAGGGACAGGAGGTCGGAACACTGAAGCTTTCTTT
few	TRBV15	TRBJ2-3	TRBD2	CATSRVAGGNTDTQYF	TGTGCCACCAGCAGAGTCGCGGGAGGAAACACAGATACGCAGTATTTT
-	TRBV12-3/TRBV12-4	TRBJ2-4	TRBD1	CASSGNGKGALAKNIQYF	TGTGCCAGCAGCGGCAACGGAAAGGGGGCCCTAGCCAAAAACATTCAGTACTTC
-	TRBV6-1	TRBJ2-6	-	CASSQGWLHSGANVLTF	TGTGCCAGCAGCCAGGGGTGGCTACACTCTGGGGCCAACGTCCTGACTTTC
many	TRBV10-3	TRBJ2-3	-	CAISESKGGSTDTQYF	TGTGCCATCAGCGAATCGAAGGGAGGAAGCACAGATACGCAGTATTTT
-	TRBV6-1	TRBJ2-2	TRBD1	CASSRGTGNTGELFF	TGTGCCAGCAGCCGAGGGACAGGGAACACCGGGGAGCTGTTTTTT
-	TRBV21-1	TRBJ1-2	-	CASSSPGTAFTF	TGTGCCAGCAGCAGTCCCGGGACCGCCTTCACCTTC
-	TRBV4-2	TRBJ1-2	-	CASSQDTGGRAYGYTF	TGTGCCAGCAGCCAAGATACGGGCGGCAGGGCGTATGGCTACACCTTC
-	TRBV14	TRBJ2-5	TRBD2	CASSPRRGLETQYF	TGTGCCAGCAGCCCCAGGCGGGGGTTGGAGACCCAGTACTTC
few	TRBV2	TRBJ2-6	-	CASGVGIGANVLTF	TGTGCCAGTGGCGTAGGGATTGGGGCCAACGTCCTGACTTTC
many	TRBV29-1	TRBJ2-7	TRBD2	CSVEQREGYEQYF	TGCAGCGTTGAACAGCGGGAGGGTTACGAGCAGTACTTC
-	TRBV7-9	TRBJ1-1	TRBD1	CASSDTGATEAFF	TGTGCCAGCAGCGACACAGGGGCCACTGAAGCTTTCTTT
-	TRBV5-1	TRBJ2-5	-	CASSLFGQETQYF	TGCGCCAGCAGCTTGTTTGGTCAAGAGACCCAGTACTTC
-	TRBV27	TRBJ2-2	TRBD1	CASSLRAGGASGELFF	TGTGCCAGCAGTTTAAGGGCAGGGGGCGCGTCCGGGGAGCTGTTTTTT
many	TRBV6-1	TRBJ1-1	-	CASSEYAAMGTEAFF	TGTGCCAGCAGTGAATATGCGGCTATGGGAACTGAAGCTTTCTTT
few	TRBV5-4	TRBJ2-5	TRBD1	CASSPNSGTGGKTQYF	TGTGCCAGCAGCCCGAATTCCGGGACAGGGGGAAAGACCCAGTACTTC
many	TRBV28	TRBJ1-6	-	CASRPGHRSSYNSPLHF	TGTGCCAGCAGACCGGGACATAGGAGCTCCTATAATTCACCCCTCCACTTT
-	TRBV7-3	TRBJ2-1	TRBD2	CASSPRLAGVDEQFF	TGTGCCAGCAGCCCTAGGCTAGCGGGAGTCGATGAGCAGTTCTTC
-	TRBV3-1	TRBJ2-1	TRBD2	CASSRLAGGTADEQFF	TGTGCCAGCAGCCGGTTAGCGGGGGGGACCGCTGATGAGCAGTTCTTC
-	TRBV20-1	TRBJ1-4	-	CSAPDRKQGRAEKLFF	TGCAGTGCCCCGGACCGGAAACAGGGTCGGGCTGAAAAACTGTTTTTT
many	TRBV29-1	TRBJ2-1	-	CSVEPGIYNEQFF	TGCAGCGTTGAACCCGGGATCTACAATGAGCAGTTCTTC
-	TRBV20-1	TRBJ2-2	TRBD2	CSARSGLAGGFDTGELVF	TGCAGTGCGAGGTCAGGACTAGCGGGAGGGTTCGATACCGGGGAGCTGGTTTTT
-	TRBV4-1	TRBJ2-1	TRBD2	CASSQERSVVLAGYEQFF	TGCGCCAGCAGCCAAGAACGCAGCGTGGTCCTAGCGGGGTATGAGCAGTTCTTC
few	TRBV20-1	TRBJ2-7	-	CSAPTGSRLITYEQYF	TGCAGTGCACCTACAGGGAGCCGCCTTATTACCTACGAGCAGTACTTC
-	TRBV12-3/TRBV12-4	TRBJ1-2	-	CASSPRLVWGYTF	TGTGCCAGCAGCCCCCGACTGGTCTGGGGCTACACCTTC
-	TRBV3-1	TRBJ2-1	TRBD2	CASTTLAGGYNEQFF	TGTGCCAGCACCACACTAGCGGGGGGGTACAATGAGCAGTTCTTC
few	TRBV5-1	TRBJ2-3	TRBD2	CASSLASGGRSTDTQYF	TGCGCCAGCAGCTTGGCTAGCGGGGGGCGTAGCACAGATACGCAGTATTTT
-	TRBV18	TRBJ1-3	-	CASSPQVRIGNTIYF	TGTGCCAGCTCACCTCAGGTTCGCATTGGAAACACCATATATTTT
few	TRBV29-1	TRBJ2-7	-	CSVGTVNSYEQYF	TGCAGCGTCGGGACTGTAAACTCCTACGAGCAGTACTTC
few	TRBV9	TRBJ2-7	TRBD1	CASSVGTGQGREQYF	TGTGCCAGCAGCGTAGGAACGGGACAGGGGAGGGAGCAGTACTTC
few	TRBV20-1	TRBJ1-1	-	CSARDSRPGMNTEAFF	TGCAGTGCTAGAGATTCCCGGCCAGGGATGAACACTGAAGCTTTCTTT
few	TRBV5-1	TRBJ1-2	-	CASSLEVGNYGYTF	TGCGCCAGCAGCTTGGAAGTGGGAAACTATGGCTACACCTTC
few	TRBV4-3	TRBJ2-5	TRBD2	CASSQALAGGRETQYF	TGCGCCAGCAGCCAAGCGCTAGCGGGGGGCCGGGAGACCCAGTACTTC
many	TRBV12-3/TRBV12-4	TRBJ2-7	-	CASSWRRRAYEQYF	TGTGCCAGCAGTTGGCGGCGGCGGGCCTACGAGCAGTACTTC
-	TRBV6-6	TRBJ1-2	-	CASQGRGYTF	TGTGCCAGCCAGGGCCGGGGCTACACCTTC
few	TRBV7-7	TRBJ2-1	TRBD2	CASSLYTSGTNEQFF	TGTGCCAGCAGCTTATATACTAGCGGGACCAATGAGCAGTTCTTC
few	TRBV5-1	TRBJ1-1	TRBD1	CASSARDRGEAFF	TGCGCCAGCAGCGCCAGGGACAGGGGAGAAGCTTTCTTT
-	TRBV12-3/TRBV12-4	TRBJ2-5	TRBD2	CASSFKGGRETQYF	TGTGCCAGCAGTTTTAAGGGAGGGCGGGAGACCCAGTACTTC
-	TRBV12-3/TRBV12-4	TRBJ1-2	-	CASSSGFNYGYTF	TGTGCCAGCAGTTCTGGCTTTAACTATGGCTACACCTTC
-	TRBV7-2	TRBJ1-5	TRBD1	CASSPRDRDFMNQPQHF	TGTGCCAGCAGCCCCCGGGACAGGGATTTTATGAATCAGCCCCAGCATTTT
-	TRBV25-1	TRBJ2-7	-	CASSESGRVKYEQYF	TGTGCCAGCAGTGAATCGGGAAGGGTAAAGTACGAGCAGTACTTC
-	TRBV27	TRBJ1-4	TRBD1	CASSYRGYSEKLFF	TGTGCCAGCAGTTACAGGGGGTATAGTGAAAAACTGTTTTTT
few	TRBV11-1	TRBJ2-1	-	CASSQARDLALYF	TGTGCCAGCAGTCAGGCACGGGACTTGGCTTTATACTTC
few	TRBV27	TRBJ2-3	TRBD2	CASSLSLAGVNIF	TGTGCCAGCAGTTTAAGCCTAGCGGGAGTGAATATATTT
few	TRBV20-1	TRBJ2-1	TRBD1	CRGQGQTYNEQFF	TGCAGAGGACAGGGACAAACCTACAATGAGCAGTTCTTC